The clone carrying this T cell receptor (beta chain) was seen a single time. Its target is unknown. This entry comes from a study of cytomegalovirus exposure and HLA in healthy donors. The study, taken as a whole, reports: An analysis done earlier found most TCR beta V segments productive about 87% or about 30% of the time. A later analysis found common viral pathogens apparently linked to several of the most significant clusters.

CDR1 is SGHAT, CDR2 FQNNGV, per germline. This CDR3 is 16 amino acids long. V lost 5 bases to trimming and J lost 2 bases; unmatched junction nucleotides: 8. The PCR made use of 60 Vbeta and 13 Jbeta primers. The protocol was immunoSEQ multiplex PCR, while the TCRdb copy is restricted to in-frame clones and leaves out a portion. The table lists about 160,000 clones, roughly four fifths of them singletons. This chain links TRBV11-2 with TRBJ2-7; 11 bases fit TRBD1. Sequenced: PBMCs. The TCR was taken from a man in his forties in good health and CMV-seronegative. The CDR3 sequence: CASSDKGTGGPYEQYF. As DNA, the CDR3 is TGTGCCAGCAGCGATAAAGGGACAGGGGGTCCCTACGAGCAGTACTTC.